This is a list of T cell receptor beta chains from one sample in a study of blood T cell repertoires in COVID-19. Clones were read by immunoSEQ multiplex PCR, and TCRdb kept only the in-frame ones, dropping some. The sample lists roughly 100,000 clones, roughly four fifths occurring once. The sample was peripheral blood. These TCRs come from an elderly man with COVID-19, enrolled during active disease. CDR3s include the opening cysteine and the closing phenylalanine or tryptophan. The D gene is left open where the match is weak. A clone size is listed for some rows: how often the clone was seen (once, few, many), or a class if it is expanded.

few | TRBD2 | TRBJ2-7 | TRBV28 | CASSPGLASSEQYF | TGTGCCAGCAGCCCGGGACTAGCGTCCTCCGAGCAGTACTTC
. | . | TRBJ2-5 | TRBV25-1 | CASSEPSGHQETQYF | TGTGCCAGCAGTGAACCCAGCGGGCACCAAGAGACCCAGTACTTC
. | . | TRBJ2-7 | TRBV19 | CASSIGSSYEQYF | TGTGCCAGTAGTATCGGGAGCTCCTACGAGCAGTACTTC
. | . | TRBJ2-5 | TRBV15 | CATSRVAGAGETQYF | TGTGCCACCAGCAGAGTGGCGGGGGCGGGAGAGACCCAGTACTTC
. | TRBD1 | TRBJ2-1 | TRBV6-6 | CASSPAQGSYNEQFF | TGTGCCAGCAGTCCAGCACAGGGGTCCTACAATGAGCAGTTCTTC
once | TRBD2 | TRBJ2-1 | TRBV3-1/TRBV3-2 | CASSSRWGTSGNEQFF | TGTGCCAGCAGTTCAAGATGGGGGACTAGCGGAAATGAGCAGTTCTTC
. | . | TRBJ2-3 | TRBV5-1 | CASSPDSPTDTQYF | TGCGCCAGCAGCCCGGACAGCCCCACAGATACGCAGTATTTT
. | . | TRBJ1-2 | TRBV3-1/TRBV3-2 | CASSQDRRSNGYTF | TGTGCCAGCAGCCAAGATCGCAGGTCGAATGGCTACACCTTC
. | . | TRBJ1-4 | TRBV29-1 | CSGNVTEKNVEKLFF | TGCAGCGGGAACGTCACAGAGAAGAACGTTGAAAAACTGTTTTTT
. | . | TRBJ1-1 | TRBV15 | CATSRGGARNEAFF | TGTGCCACCAGCAGAGGTGGAGCCCGGAATGAAGCTTTCTTT
. | . | TRBJ2-7 | TRBV19 | CASSMGQQYEQYF | TGTGCCAGTAGTATGGGGCAGCAATACGAGCAGTACTTC
. | . | TRBJ2-1 | TRBV6-4 | CASSEQGLSSYNEQFF | TGTGCCAGCAGTGAACAGGGTCTGAGCTCCTACAATGAGCAGTTCTTC
. | . | TRBJ2-7 | TRBV19 | CASSTRRGTYEQYF | TGTGCCAGTAGTACCCGCAGGGGCACCTACGAGCAGTACTTC
. | TRBD2 | TRBJ2-5 | TRBV7-6 | CASSPPAGGPNLQETQYF | TGTGCCAGCAGCCCCCCTGCGGGGGGGCCCAACTTACAAGAGACCCAGTACTTC
. | TRBD2 | TRBJ2-1 | TRBV29-1 | CSRPREGSGGVGNEQFF | TGCAGCCGTCCCCGGGAGGGTAGCGGGGGGGTCGGTAATGAGCAGTTCTTC